These 26 T cell receptor beta chains originate from one sample sequenced in a study of blood T cell repertoires in COVID-19. Using immunoSEQ multiplex PCR, the repertoire was profiled, and TCRdb retains in-frame clones only, with some absent. The repertoire includes about 260,000 clones, 88% of them detected once, and roughly 10% sits in the top ten. Sequencing used peripheral blood. These TCRs come from a woman aged 70-85 years with COVID-19, enrolled during active disease.

This sequence joins TRBV5-1 and TRBJ1-1, with D perhaps matching TRBD1 (6 bases). V lost 2 bases, J lost 0 bases, and 8 bases lay in between. The CDR3 has 14 residues. The germline CDR1 and CDR2 sequences are SGHRS and YFSETQ. The CDR3 coding sequence is TGCGCCAGCAGCTTTCCAGGGGTGAACACTGAAGCTTTCTTT. It codes for CASSFPGVNTEAFF.

This chain joins TRBV10-1 and TRBJ1-2; weak D call: TRBD1 (5 bases). The germline V and J ends were trimmed by 0 bases and 8 bases, with 13 bases remaining between them. CDR1 and CDR2 from the germline V gene are WNHNN and SYGVQD (reference sequence). CDR3 length equals 14 residues. This chain's CDR3 is CASSESPRAGGYTF. The CDR3 DNA reads TGCGCCAGCAGTGAGTCGCCAAGGGCAGGGGGCTACACCTTC.

V usage is TRBV10-3 and J usage is TRBJ2-1, with D maybe TRBD2 (5 bases). The V end was cut by 7 bases, the J end by 4 bases, with 14 bases between. Germline CDR1 reads ENHRY; CDR2 reads SYGVKD. This CDR3 is 14 amino acids long. This CDR3 is CAIKLDSYYNEQFF. The CDR3, as DNA: TGTGCCATCAAGCTGGACTCCTATTACAATGAGCAGTTCTTC.

The genes are TRBV5-1 and TRBJ1-5, with 8 bases that match TRBD1. The junction had 5 bases not matched to a gene; V was cut back by 3 bases and J by 6 bases. Looked up from germline, CDR1 is SGHRS and CDR2 is YFSETQ. This CDR3 is built from 14 residues. The CDR3: CASSYGQGGQPQHF. CDR3 DNA sequence: TGCGCCAGCAGCTACGGACAGGGAGGTCAGCCCCAGCATTTT. Full variable domain (remainder filled in from reference TRBV5-1 and TRBJ1-5): KAGVTQTPRYLIKTRGQQVTLSCSPISGHRSVSWYQQTPGQGLQFLFEYFSETQRNKGNFPGRFSGRQFSNSRSEMNVSTLELGDSALYLCASSYGQGGQPQHFGDGTRLSIL.

CDR3 amino acids: CATSDNYQESEQYF. CDR3 coding DNA: TGTGCCACCAGTGATAACTACCAAGAGAGCGAGCAGTACTTC. V and J are TRBV24-1 and TRBJ2-7, with D uncertain. CDR1 KGHDR and CDR2 SFDVKD come from the germline V gene. This CDR3 contains 14 residues. Between the trimmed V and J ends, which lost 3 bases and 6 bases, there was a span of 14 bases.

V usage is TRBV20-1 and J usage is TRBJ1-1; 8 nucleotides agree with TRBD1. The CDR3 is 15 residues long. Losses at the gene ends were 3 bases for V and 0 bases for J; bases not matched to a gene: 6. CDR1 and CDR2 (germline): DFQATT, SNEGSKA (reference sequence). This CDR3 reads CSASKGQEMNTEAFF. CDR3 DNA sequence: TGCAGTGCTAGTAAGGGACAGGAAATGAACACTGAAGCTTTCTTT.

CDR3 in amino acids: CATSGLRGRDTQYF. CDR3 DNA: TGTGCCACCAGTGGCTTGCGGGGGCGAGATACGCAGTATTTT. This rearrangement joins TRBV24-1 to TRBJ2-3; a possible D gene is TRBD2 (7 bases). The germline V gene encodes CDR1 KGHDR and CDR2 SFDVKD. V lost 5 bases and J 5 bases, leaving 13 bases between the germline ends. The CDR3 has 14 amino acids.

The rearrangement joins TRBV5-1 to TRBJ2-1; D might be TRBD1 (7 bases). The germline V gene encodes CDR1 SGHRS and CDR2 YFSETQ. This CDR3 spans 14 amino acids. V gave up 4 bases and J gave up 9 bases, with 17 bases separating them. CDR3 bases: TGCGCCAGCAGCCTCGACAGGGTGGAGGGTGAGCAGTTCTTC. It translates to CASSLDRVEGEQFF.

Worth noting for this clone: The sample carries other DNA sequences with the same CDR3. V usage is TRBV7-9 and J usage is TRBJ1-4; no firm D call. Germline CDR1 and CDR2: SEHNR and FQNEAQ (reference sequence). Trimming took off 1 base at V and 4 bases at J, with 7 bases between the two ends. CDR3 length: 14 amino acids. The CDR3 sequence: CASSLGGSNEKLFF. Written as DNA, the CDR3 is TGTGCCAGCAGCTTAGGTGGCAGTAATGAAAAACTGTTTTTT. The complete variable domain, with remaining parts taken from reference TRBV7-9 and TRBJ1-4, reads DTGVSQNPRHKITKRGQNVTFRCDPISEHNRLYWYRQTLGQGPEFLTYFQNEAQLEKSRLLSDRFSAERPKGSFSTLEIQRTEQGDSAMYLCASSLGGSNEKLFFGSGTQLSVL.

This chain links TRBV6-2 or TRBV6-3 with TRBJ2-7; D remains ambiguous. The V end was cut by 5 bases, the J end by 8 bases, with 16 bases between. Germline assignment: CDR1 MNHEY and CDR2 SVGEGT. CDR3 size: 13 residues. The CDR3 protein is CASSNGPPTQQYF. The CDR3 DNA sequence: TGTGCCAGCAGTAACGGTCCCCCTACCCAGCAGTACTTC.

V is TRBV4-3 and J is TRBJ2-1; 11 bases map to TRBD2. The ends lost 4 bases at V and 2 bases at J; junction bases unmatched: 4. In germline, CDR1 is LGHNA, CDR2 YSLEER. The CDR3 is made up of 16 amino acids. The CDR3 here is CASSLLAGVAYNEQFF. CDR3 DNA: TGCGCCAGCAGCCTACTAGCGGGAGTGGCCTACAATGAGCAGTTCTTC.

V is TRBV7-8 and J is TRBJ1-5; a possible D gene is TRBD1 (6 bases). V was shortened by 5 bases and J by 9 bases, with 14 bases between the two germline ends. The germline V gene has CDR1 SGHVS and CDR2 FQNEAQ. CDR3 length: 13 amino acids. The CDR3 sequence is CASSPDRSTPQHF. CDR3 nucleotides: TGTGCCAGCAGCCCGGACAGATCCACGCCCCAGCATTTT.

This chain uses TRBV5-8 with TRBJ1-3; possible D gene TRBD1, 5 bases. Per the germline V gene, CDR1 is SGHTS and CDR2 is YDEGEE. The CDR3 is 15 amino acids. Trimming stripped 0 bases from V and 0 bases from J, with 7 bases between. CDR3 sequence reads: CASSLGQSSGNTIYF. CDR3 DNA sequence: TGTGCCAGCAGCTTGGGACAGAGCTCTGGAAACACCATATATTTT.

The V call is TRBV5-1, the J call TRBJ2-5; 7 bases fit TRBD1. Germline lookup yields CDR1 SGHRS and CDR2 YFSETQ. The CDR3 totals 12 residues. With V trimmed by 4 bases and J by 5 bases, 2 bases remained unmatched. In nucleotides, the CDR3 is TGCGCCAGCAGCCTCAGGGGGGAGACCCAGTACTTC. Encoded protein: CASSLRGETQYF.

The chain is built from TRBV25-1 and TRBJ2-2, with D tentatively TRBD1 (6 bases). The CDR3 sequence is 14 residues long. CDR1 and CDR2 (germline): MGHDK, SYGVNS. Trimming cost V 7 bases and J 7 bases, with 16 bases left between them. In DNA form, the CDR3 reads TGTGCCAGCAATCCTGGACAGATTGGCGGGGAGCTGTTTTTT. Protein: CASNPGQIGGELFF.

The gene calls are TRBV6-5 and TRBJ1-5; 8 bases fit TRBD1. The trim removed 7 bases at V and 2 bases at J, leaving 4 bases unmatched. CDR3 length: 14 amino acids. Germline CDR1 MNHEY, CDR2 SVGAGI. The CDR3 coding sequence is TGTGCCAGCACCAAGGGACAGGGCAATCAGCCCCAGCATTTT. This translates into CASTKGQGNQPQHF.

V usage is TRBV5-1 and J usage is TRBJ2-5; a weak D match, TRBD1 (6 bases). CDR1 and CDR2 from the germline V gene are SGHRS and YFSETQ. The CDR3 spans 14 residues. V shed 1 base and J shed 4 bases, with 11 bases lying between them. The CDR3 DNA follows: TGCGCCAGCAGCTTGCAGGGGAATTCAGAGACCCAGTACTTC. Translation gives CASSLQGNSETQYF.

The rearrangement uses TRBV20-1 and TRBJ2-2; 9 bases align to TRBD2. The germline V gene encodes CDR1 DFQATT and CDR2 SNEGSKA (reference sequence). This CDR3 has 15 amino acids. The trim removed 3 bases at V and 6 bases at J, leaving 8 bases unmatched. CDR3 sequence (DNA): TGCAGTGCTAGTTTTTCCGGACTAGCGTCCGGGGAGCTGTTTTTT. It translates to CSASFSGLASGELFF.

This chain joins TRBV19 and TRBJ2-1, with 7 bases that match TRBD1. After removal of 5 bases from V and 13 bases from J, the junction contained 8 bases not matched to a gene. The germline V gene encodes CDR1 LNHDA and CDR2 SQIVND (reference sequence). The CDR3 covers 12 residues. CDR3 loop: CASSVFRDRQFF. CDR3 DNA sequence: TGTGCCAGTAGTGTTTTCCGGGACAGACAGTTCTTC. Drawing the rest from reference TRBV19 and TRBJ2-1, the complete variable domain is DGGITQSPKYLFRKEGQNVTLSCEQNLNHDAMYWYRQDPGQGLRLIYYSQIVNDFQKGDIAEGYSVSREKKESFPLTVTSAQKNPTAFYLCASSVFRDRQFFGPGTRLTVL.

V gene TRBV30 combines with J gene TRBJ1-2; 7 nucleotides align to TRBD1. J gave up 4 bases and V 4 bases, and 15 bases lay outside the gene matches. The germline CDR1 and CDR2 sequences are GTSNPN and SVGIG (reference sequence). The CDR3 extends over 16 amino acids. The CDR3 is CAWITSRTGGFYGYTF. The CDR3 DNA reads as TGTGCCTGGATAACCTCTCGGACAGGTGGTTTCTATGGCTACACCTTC.

This clone was detected many times. This rearrangement joins TRBV11-2 to TRBJ2-7, with D perhaps TRBD1 (5 bases). The CDR3 contains 15 residues. Germline V gene sequence: CDR1 SGHAT, CDR2 FQNNGV. V was shortened by 4 bases and J by 2 bases, with 15 bases between the two germline ends. In DNA, the CDR3 is TGTGCCAGCAGCTCCCTGGGGCTGCAAGCCTACGAGCAGTACTTC. It codes for CASSSLGLQAYEQYF.

This sequence joins TRBV6-5 and TRBJ1-2; TRBD1 aligns across 8 bases. V dropped 6 bases and J dropped 3; count of bases not matched to a gene: 0. CDR3 length equals 12 residues. CDR1 is MNHEY, CDR2 SVGAGI, per germline. CDR3 sequence: CASRTGDYGYTF. CDR3 bases: TGTGCCAGCAGGACAGGGGACTATGGCTACACCTTC.

The V and J genes are TRBV6-6 and TRBJ2-1; weak D call: TRBD2 (5 bases). The ends were cut back, 2 bases at V and 8 bases at J, with 13 bases in the middle. The CDR3 length is 14 residues. Germline assignment: CDR1 MNHNY and CDR2 SVGAGI (reference sequence). Written as DNA, the CDR3 is TGTGCCAGCAGTTACCGGCGGGCATGGGATGAGCAGTTCTTC. It translates to CASSYRRAWDEQFF.

The CDR3: CATSRERLPNTEAFF. For the CDR3, the DNA is TGTGCCACCAGCAGAGAGCGGTTACCGAACACTGAAGCTTTCTTT. The chain is built from TRBV15 and TRBJ1-1, with D uncertain. The germline V and J ends were trimmed by 0 bases and 1 base, with 9 bases remaining between them. The V gene's germline CDR1 is LNHNV and CDR2 YYDKDF (reference sequence). The CDR3 has 15 residues. The full variable domain, rest sourced from reference TRBV15 and TRBJ1-1, is DAMVIQNPRYQVTQFGKPVTLSCSQTLNHNVMYWYQQKSSQAPKLLFHYYDKDFNNEADTPDNFQSRRPNTSFCFLDIRSPGLGDTAMYLCATSRERLPNTEAFFGQGTRLTVV.

The chain joins TRBV28 to TRBJ2-3, with 9 bases that match TRBD2. CDR1 MDHEN and CDR2 SYDVKM come from the germline V gene. This CDR3 has 15 amino acids. Unmatched junction bases numbered 7, after V lost 8 bases and J lost 1 base. CDR3 residues: CASFSRTSGTDTQYF. The CDR3 DNA sequence: TGTGCCAGCTTTAGCAGGACTAGCGGCACAGATACGCAGTATTTT.

V usage is TRBV11-2 and J usage is TRBJ2-7; 9 nucleotides line up with TRBD2. The CDR3 consists of 14 residues. V shed 7 bases, J shed 2 bases, and the junction held 6 bases outside the gene matches. Looked up from germline, CDR1 is SGHAT and CDR2 is FQNNGV. The DNA of the CDR3 is TGTGCCAGCACGCTAGCGGGACTAACCTACGAGCAGTACTTC. Translating it yields CASTLAGLTYEQYF.